This TCR beta chain was identified in a study of cytomegalovirus exposure and HLA in healthy donors. Looking at the study overall: Most genotyped donors, 65% to 85% of about 400, had Caucasian-associated genetic ancestry. Whole-study findings and limits: Researchers reported in a later analysis that common viral pathogens appeared linked to several top clusters. An assumption of roughly uniform sequencing depth across donors underlay the presence/absence analyses. In a later analysis, HLA-C alleles had the fewest associated TCRs, DRB1 alleles the most.

This clone has only a few counts. What it binds is not known. The primer mix had 60 Vbeta and 13 Jbeta primers. TCRdb keeps only in-frame clones here, not all; method: immunoSEQ multiplex PCR. Of about 98,000 clones in the sample, under 70% were seen once. Germline CDR1 reads MGHRA; CDR2 reads YSYEKL. V lost 3 bases and J 7 bases, leaving 8 bases between the germline ends. This CDR3 has 12 residues. This sequence joins TRBV4-1 and TRBJ2-3; D not certain. The sequence was collected from a man in his forties or fifties in good health and CMV-seronegative. Sequencing input: PBMCs. The CDR3 loop is CASSHSLNTQYF. The CDR3 coding sequence is TGCGCCAGCAGCCACAGTTTGAATACGCAGTATTTT.